Below are 15 T cell receptor beta chains sequenced from a single sample in a study of lymphopenia after photon versus proton radiotherapy. TCRdb's table, derived via immunoSEQ multiplex PCR, lists solely in-frame clones and lacks some. This table has around 30,000 clones, 80% to 90% appearing once. Source: peripheral blood, taken from a patient treated with proton-based radiotherapy. The origin of the receptors is a woman aged 55-69 years with cholangiocarcinoma. Some clones in this sample may be carry-over from other donors' samples.

J is TRBJ1-5 and V is TRBV2; a possible D gene is TRBD1 (5 bases). Trimming stripped 6 bases from V and 0 bases from J, with 18 bases between. Germline values: CDR1 SNHLY, CDR2 FYNNEI. CDR3 length equals 17 residues. CDR3 loop: CASRGRMGGASNQPQHF. In DNA form, the CDR3 reads TGTGCCAGCAGGGGGAGAATGGGGGGAGCTAGCAATCAGCCCCAGCATTTT.

The CDR3 sequence is CASSLQGAISTTEAFF. The CDR3 coding sequence is TGCGCCAGCAGCTTGCAGGGGGCGATTTCGACCACTGAAGCTTTCTTT. The chain couples TRBV5-1 to TRBJ1-1; 8 nucleotides match TRBD1. Trimming took 1 base from V and 4 from J; bases not matched to a gene: 9. CDR1 and CDR2 from the germline V gene are SGHRS and YFSETQ. There are 16 residues in the CDR3.

The DNA for the CDR3 is TGTGCCAGCAGCAAGCGGGAGGACACAGATACGCAGTATTTT. The encoded protein is CASSKREDTDTQYF. The V call is TRBV6-6, the J call TRBJ2-3, with 9 bases aligning to TRBD2. There are 14 residues in the CDR3. The germline gives CDR1 MNHNY, CDR2 SVGAGI (reference sequence). V dropped 6 bases and J dropped 2; count of bases not matched to a gene: 3.

The CDR3 reads CASSSVGGNQPQHF. As DNA, the CDR3 is TGCGCCAGCAGCTCCGTGGGGGGGAATCAGCCCCAGCATTTT. The chain joins TRBV5-1 to TRBJ1-5, with D tentatively TRBD1 (5 bases). Trimming left V 3 bases short and J 4 bases short, with 11 bases between. Looked up from germline, CDR1 is SGHRS and CDR2 is YFSETQ. CDR3 length equals 14 residues.

CDR3 amino acids: CASSTPSGRGYQPQHF. CDR3 bases: TGTGCCAGTAGTACGCCATCCGGCAGGGGTTATCAGCCCCAGCATTTT. This rearrangement joins TRBV19 to TRBJ1-5, with D tentatively TRBD1 (6 bases). Trimming stripped 4 bases from V and 5 bases from J, with 18 bases between. The germline gives CDR1 LNHDA, CDR2 SQIVND (reference sequence). The CDR3 is 16 residues long.

The gene calls are TRBV19 and TRBJ2-5; D is undetermined. The CDR3 runs 13 residues. Per germline, CDR1 LNHDA and CDR2 SQIVND (reference sequence). Trimming pared 6 bases from V and 5 bases from J, leaving 13 bases between. CDR3 in amino acids: CASRDHQRETQYF. CDR3 sequence (DNA): TGTGCCAGTAGGGATCACCAGAGGGAGACCCAGTACTTC. Drawing the rest from reference TRBV19 and TRBJ2-5, the complete variable domain is DGGITQSPKYLFRKEGQNVTLSCEQNLNHDAMYWYRQDPGQGLRLIYYSQIVNDFQKGDIAEGYSVSREKKESFPLTVTSAQKNPTAFYLCASRDHQRETQYFGPGTRLLVL.

The V and J genes are TRBV6-5 and TRBJ2-1, with 9 bases matching TRBD1. The CDR3 loop spans 13 amino acids. The V gene's germline CDR1 is MNHEY and CDR2 SVGAGI. With 0 bases clipped from V and 15 bases from J, the junction kept 6 bases outside the gene matches. The CDR3 region has the DNA TGTGCCAGCAGTTACTCTCCGGACAGGGGCATGTTCTTC. This encodes CASSYSPDRGMFF.

The rearrangement links TRBV5-1 to TRBJ1-5, with D perhaps TRBD1 (6 bases). The CDR3 runs to 15 residues. Deletions cut 4 bases from V and 4 bases from J, with 15 bases between. CDR1 SGHRS and CDR2 YFSETQ come from the germline V gene. The CDR3 DNA sequence: TGCGCCAGCAGCCCAACAGGGCAGGCAAATCAGCCCCAGCATTTT. Residues: CASSPTGQANQPQHF.

The chain recombines TRBV18 with TRBJ1-1; D might be TRBD1 (6 bases). Deletions cut 4 bases from V and 4 bases from J, with 13 bases between. This CDR3 has 14 residues. Per the germline V gene, CDR1 is KGHSH and CDR2 is LQKENI. The CDR3 loop reads CASSLQGGGTEAFF. Here the CDR3 DNA reads TGTGCCAGCTCACTACAGGGAGGAGGCACTGAAGCTTTCTTT.

The chain combines TRBV9 with TRBJ1-3; D not resolved. The CDR3 covers 13 residues. Germline CDR1 SGDLS, CDR2 YYNGEE. V lost 0 bases to trimming and J lost 9 bases, with 10 bases between them. The CDR3 nucleotides read TGTGCCAGCAGCGTAGGGGCAGGCGGCACCATATATTTT. Translated: CASSVGAGGTIYF.

The chain is built from TRBV5-1 and TRBJ2-7; no clear D. Germline V gene lookup returns CDR1 SGHRS and CDR2 YFSETQ. CDR3 length: 15 amino acids. V was clipped by 1 base and J by 1 base, with 12 bases between them. CDR3 protein: CASSLNGFESYEQYF. Written as DNA, the CDR3 is TGCGCCAGCAGCTTGAACGGATTCGAATCCTACGAGCAGTACTTC.

The chain carries TRBV10-3 and TRBJ1-4; D is undetermined. The CDR3 has 15 residues. Germline-derived CDR1 and CDR2 are ENHRY and SYGVKD. The V and J ends lost 6 bases and 0 bases respectively, with 11 bases between them. CDR3 DNA: TGTGCCATCAGGGAGGCGGATGCAACTAATGAAAAACTGTTTTTT. Its translation: CAIREADATNEKLFF.

Of note for this clone: Other nucleotide sequences in the sample specify the same CDR3. The chain carries TRBV2 and TRBJ2-7; the D is unclear. This CDR3 has 11 residues. Germline CDR1 reads SNHLY; CDR2 reads FYNNEI. The V end was cut by 5 bases, the J end by 2 bases, with 4 bases between. The CDR3 DNA is TGTGCCAGCAGTCTCACCTACGAGCAGTACTTC. As protein: CASSLTYEQYF.

This sequence joins TRBV2 and TRBJ1-5, with 7 bases matching TRBD1. V was pared by 6 bases and J by 7 bases, with 6 bases of the junction left unmatched. This CDR3 contains 13 residues. CDR1 SNHLY and CDR2 FYNNEI come from the germline V gene. The CDR3 DNA reads as TGTGCCAGCAGCAGACAGGGAGGCCAGCCCCAGCATTTT. Its protein is CASSRQGGQPQHF. The full variable domain, completed using reference TRBV2 and TRBJ1-5, is EPEVTQTPSHQVTQMGQEVILRCVPISNHLYFYWYRQILGQKVEFLVSFYNNEISEKSEIFDDQFSVERPDGSNFTLKIRSTKLEDSAMYFCASSRQGGQPQHFGDGTRLSIL.

This sequence joins TRBV18 and TRBJ2-2, with D unclear. Trimming shortened V by 1 base and J by 4 bases, and 16 bases separated the two germline ends. Germline V gene lookup returns CDR1 KGHSH and CDR2 LQKENI. The CDR3 has 17 amino acids. Here the CDR3 reads CASSPQVSSHSTGELFF. For the CDR3, the DNA is TGTGCCAGCTCACCACAGGTATCCTCCCACTCCACCGGGGAGCTGTTTTTT.